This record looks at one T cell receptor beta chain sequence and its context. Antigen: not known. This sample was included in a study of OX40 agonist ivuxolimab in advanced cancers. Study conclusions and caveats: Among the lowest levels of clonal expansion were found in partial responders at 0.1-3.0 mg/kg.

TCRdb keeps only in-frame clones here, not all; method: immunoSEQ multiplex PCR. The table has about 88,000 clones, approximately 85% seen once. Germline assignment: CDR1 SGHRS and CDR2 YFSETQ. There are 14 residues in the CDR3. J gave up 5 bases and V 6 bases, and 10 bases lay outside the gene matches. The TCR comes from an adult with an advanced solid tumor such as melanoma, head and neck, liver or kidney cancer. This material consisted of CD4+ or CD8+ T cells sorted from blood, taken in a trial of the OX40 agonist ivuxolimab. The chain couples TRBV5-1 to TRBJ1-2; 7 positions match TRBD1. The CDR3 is CASNRQGGGYGYTF. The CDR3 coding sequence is TGCGCCAGCAATCGACAGGGCGGAGGGTATGGCTACACCTTC.